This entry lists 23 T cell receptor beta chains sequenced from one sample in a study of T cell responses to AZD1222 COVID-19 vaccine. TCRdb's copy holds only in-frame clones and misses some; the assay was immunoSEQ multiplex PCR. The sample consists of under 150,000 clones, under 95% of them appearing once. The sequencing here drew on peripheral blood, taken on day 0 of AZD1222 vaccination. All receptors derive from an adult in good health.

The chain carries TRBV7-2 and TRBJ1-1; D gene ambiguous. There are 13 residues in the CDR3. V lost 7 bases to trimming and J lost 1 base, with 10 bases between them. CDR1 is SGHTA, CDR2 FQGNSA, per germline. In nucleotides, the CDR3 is TGTGCCAGCACGCTAGAGCGGAACACTGAAGCTTTCTTT. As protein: CASTLERNTEAFF.

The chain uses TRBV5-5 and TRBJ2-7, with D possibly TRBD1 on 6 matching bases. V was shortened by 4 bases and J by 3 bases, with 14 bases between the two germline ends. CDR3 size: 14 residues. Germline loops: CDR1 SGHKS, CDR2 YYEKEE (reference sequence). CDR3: CASSGAGDGYEQYF. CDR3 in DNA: TGTGCCAGCAGCGGCGCAGGGGATGGCTACGAGCAGTACTTC.

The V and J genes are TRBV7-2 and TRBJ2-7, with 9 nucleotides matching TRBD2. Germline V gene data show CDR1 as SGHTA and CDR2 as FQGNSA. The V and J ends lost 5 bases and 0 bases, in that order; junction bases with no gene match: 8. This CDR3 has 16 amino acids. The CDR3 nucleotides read TGTGCCAGCAGCCCTCGGTCTAGCGGGGCCTCCTACGAGCAGTACTTC. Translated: CASSPRSSGASYEQYF.

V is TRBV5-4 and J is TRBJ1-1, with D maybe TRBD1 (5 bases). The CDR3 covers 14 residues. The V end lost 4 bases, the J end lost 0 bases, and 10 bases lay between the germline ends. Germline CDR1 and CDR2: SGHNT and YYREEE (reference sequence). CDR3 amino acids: CASSNQGLNTEAFF. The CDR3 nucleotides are TGTGCCAGCAGCAACCAGGGATTGAACACTGAAGCTTTCTTT. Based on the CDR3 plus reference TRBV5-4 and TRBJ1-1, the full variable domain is ETGVTQSPTHLIKTRGQQVTLRCSSQSGHNTVSWYQQALGQGPQFIFQYYREEENGRGNFPPRFSGLQFPNYSSELNVNALELDDSALYLCASSNQGLNTEAFFGQGTRLTVV.

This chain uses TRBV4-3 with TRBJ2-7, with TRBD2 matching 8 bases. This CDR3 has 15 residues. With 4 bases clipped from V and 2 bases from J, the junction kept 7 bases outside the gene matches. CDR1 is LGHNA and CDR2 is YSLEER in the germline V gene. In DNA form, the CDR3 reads TGCGCCAGCAGCCCTATAGCGGGAAGGGCCTACGAGCAGTACTTC. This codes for CASSPIAGRAYEQYF.

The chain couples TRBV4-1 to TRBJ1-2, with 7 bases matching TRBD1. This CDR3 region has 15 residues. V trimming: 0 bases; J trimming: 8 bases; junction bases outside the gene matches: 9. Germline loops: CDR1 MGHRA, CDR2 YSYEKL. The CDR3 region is CASSQERTGPLGYTF. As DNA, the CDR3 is TGCGCCAGCAGCCAAGAAAGGACAGGCCCTTTAGGCTACACCTTC.

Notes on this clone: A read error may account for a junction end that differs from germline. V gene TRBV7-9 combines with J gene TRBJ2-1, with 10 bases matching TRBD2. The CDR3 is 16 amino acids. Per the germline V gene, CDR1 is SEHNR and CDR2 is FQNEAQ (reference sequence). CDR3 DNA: TGTGCCAGCAGCTCTCAGACTAGCGGGTCCTTCAATGAGCAGTTCTTC. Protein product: CASSSQTSGSFNEQFF.

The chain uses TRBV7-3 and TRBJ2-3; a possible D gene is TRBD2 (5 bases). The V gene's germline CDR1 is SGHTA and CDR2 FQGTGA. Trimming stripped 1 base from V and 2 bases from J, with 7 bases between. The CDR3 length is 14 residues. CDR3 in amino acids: CASSLRAATDTQYF. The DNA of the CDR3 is TGTGCCAGCAGCTTAAGAGCGGCCACAGATACGCAGTATTTT.

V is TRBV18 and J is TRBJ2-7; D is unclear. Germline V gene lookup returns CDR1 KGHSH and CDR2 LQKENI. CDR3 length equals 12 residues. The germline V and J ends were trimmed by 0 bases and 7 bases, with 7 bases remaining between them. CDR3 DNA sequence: TGTGCCAGCTCACCACCAACGTCAGAGCAGTACTTC. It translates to CASSPPTSEQYF. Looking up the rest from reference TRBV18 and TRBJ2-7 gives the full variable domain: NAGVMQNPRHLVRRRGQEARLRCSPMKGHSHVYWYRQLPEEGLKFMVYLQKENIIDESGMPKERFSAEFPKEGPSILRIQQVVRGDSAAYFCASSPPTSEQYFGPGTRLTVT.

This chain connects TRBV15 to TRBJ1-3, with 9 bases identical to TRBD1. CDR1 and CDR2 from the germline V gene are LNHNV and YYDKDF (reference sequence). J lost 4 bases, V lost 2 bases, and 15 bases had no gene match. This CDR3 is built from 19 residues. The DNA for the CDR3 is TGTGCCACCAGCAGATCCCCCGCCGGACAGGGGAGAATCGGAAACACCATATATTTT. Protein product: CATSRSPAGQGRIGNTIYF. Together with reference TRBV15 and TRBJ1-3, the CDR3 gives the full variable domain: DAMVIQNPRYQVTQFGKPVTLSCSQTLNHNVMYWYQQKSSQAPKLLFHYYDKDFNNEADTPDNFQSRRPNTSFCFLDIRSPGLGDTAMYLCATSRSPAGQGRIGNTIYFGEGSWLTVV.

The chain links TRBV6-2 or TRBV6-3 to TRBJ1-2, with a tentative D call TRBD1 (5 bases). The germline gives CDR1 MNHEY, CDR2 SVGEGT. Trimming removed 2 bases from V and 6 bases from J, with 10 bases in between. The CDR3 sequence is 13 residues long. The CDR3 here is CASSYDSQNGYTF. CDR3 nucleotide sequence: TGTGCCAGCAGTTACGACAGTCAGAATGGCTACACCTTC.

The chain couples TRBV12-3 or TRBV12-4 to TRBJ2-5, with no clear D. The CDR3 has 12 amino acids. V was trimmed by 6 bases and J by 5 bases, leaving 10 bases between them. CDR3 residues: CASRGSLETQYF. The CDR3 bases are TGTGCCAGCAGGGGTAGTCTTGAGACCCAGTACTTC.

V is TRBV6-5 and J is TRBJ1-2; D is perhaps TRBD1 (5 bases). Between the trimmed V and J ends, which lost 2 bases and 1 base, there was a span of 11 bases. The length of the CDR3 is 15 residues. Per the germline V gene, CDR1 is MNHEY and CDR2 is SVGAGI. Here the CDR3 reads CASSYDSSGNYGYTF. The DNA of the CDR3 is TGTGCCAGCAGTTACGACAGTAGCGGTAACTATGGCTACACCTTC.

The CDR3 sequence is CAITIGQGAYTF. CDR3 sequence (DNA): TGTGCCATCACCATAGGACAGGGGGCTTACACCTTC. The V call is TRBV10-3, the J call TRBJ1-2; 11 positions agree with TRBD1. The CDR3 is 12 amino acids. The germline V gene has CDR1 ENHRY and CDR2 SYGVKD. Germline trimming cut 7 bases from V and 11 bases from J; bases unmatched to any gene: 6.

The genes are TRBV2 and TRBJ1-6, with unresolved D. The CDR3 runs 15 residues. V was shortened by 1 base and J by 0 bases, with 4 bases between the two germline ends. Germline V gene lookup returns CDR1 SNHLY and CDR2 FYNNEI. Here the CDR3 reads CASSEGGSYNSPLHF. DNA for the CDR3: TGTGCCAGCAGTGAAGGAGGCTCCTATAATTCACCCCTCCACTTT.

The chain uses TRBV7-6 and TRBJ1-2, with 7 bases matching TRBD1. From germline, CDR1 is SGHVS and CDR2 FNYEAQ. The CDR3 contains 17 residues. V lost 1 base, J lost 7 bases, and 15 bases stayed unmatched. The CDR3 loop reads CASSLEDREGSGLGYTF. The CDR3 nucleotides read TGTGCCAGCAGCTTAGAAGACAGGGAGGGAAGTGGGCTTGGCTACACCTTC.

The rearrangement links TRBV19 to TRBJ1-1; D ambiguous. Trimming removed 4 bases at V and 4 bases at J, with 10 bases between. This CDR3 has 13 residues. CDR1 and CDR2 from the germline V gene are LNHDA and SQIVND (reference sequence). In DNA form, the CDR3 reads TGTGCCAGTAGTACCCTCATAGGCACTGAAGCTTTCTTT. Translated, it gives CASSTLIGTEAFF.

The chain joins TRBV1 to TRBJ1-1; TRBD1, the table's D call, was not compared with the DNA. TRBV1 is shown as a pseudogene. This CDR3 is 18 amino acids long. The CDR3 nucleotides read TGCACCAGCAGCCAAGTATATGCAGGGATTTCGATGAACACTGAAGCTTTCTTT. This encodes CTSSQVYAGISMNTEAFF.

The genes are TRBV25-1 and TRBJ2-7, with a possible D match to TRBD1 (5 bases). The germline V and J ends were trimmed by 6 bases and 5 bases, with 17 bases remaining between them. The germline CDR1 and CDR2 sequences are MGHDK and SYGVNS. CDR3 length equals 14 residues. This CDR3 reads CASSEAGWGNEQYF. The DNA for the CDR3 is TGTGCCAGCAGCGAGGCAGGGTGGGGCAACGAGCAGTACTTC.

The CDR3 DNA reads TGTGCCAGCTCACCACAGGGACAGGGATTCGATGGCTACACCTTC. This sequence encodes CASSPQGQGFDGYTF. The rearrangement joins TRBV18 to TRBJ1-2, with 9 bases aligning to TRBD1. The germline V gene encodes CDR1 KGHSH and CDR2 LQKENI. CDR3 length: 15 residues. V lost 1 base, J lost 6 bases, and 6 bases stayed unmatched.

CDR3 residues: CASSDTSGLPQHF. CDR3 bases: TGTGCCAGCAGTGATACCTCAGGGCTGCCCCAGCATTTT. J is TRBJ1-5 and V is TRBV6-1, with D possibly being TRBD1 (5 bases). Germline lookup yields CDR1 MNHNS and CDR2 SASEGT. The V and J ends lost 3 bases and 9 bases respectively, with 12 bases between them. The CDR3 runs 13 residues.

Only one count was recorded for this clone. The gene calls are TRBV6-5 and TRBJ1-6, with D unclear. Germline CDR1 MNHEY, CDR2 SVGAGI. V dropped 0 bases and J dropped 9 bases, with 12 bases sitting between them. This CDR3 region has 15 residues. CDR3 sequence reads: CASSYSTPRASPLHF. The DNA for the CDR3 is TGTGCCAGCAGTTACTCAACACCGAGGGCTTCACCCCTCCACTTT.

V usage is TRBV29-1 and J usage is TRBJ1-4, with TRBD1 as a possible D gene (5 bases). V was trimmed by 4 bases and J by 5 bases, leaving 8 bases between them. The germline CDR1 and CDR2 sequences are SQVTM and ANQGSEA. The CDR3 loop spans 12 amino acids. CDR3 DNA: TGCAGCGTTGCAGGGATAAATGAAAAACTGTTTTTT. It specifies CSVAGINEKLFF.